This T cell receptor beta chain was recovered during a study of T cell responses to AZD1222 COVID-19 vaccine. The study, taken as a whole, reports: Donors were mostly white British, more females; clonal diversity possibly underestimated. Spike-specific TCR depth and breadth grew after two AZD1222 doses. At baseline, just a handful of AZD1222 recipients tested seropositive. Repertoires were obtained only post-peak T cell response.

The CDR3 totals 15 residues. J was trimmed by 2 bases and V by 9 bases; bases with no gene match: 6. Germline V gene lookup returns CDR1 LNHNV and CDR2 YYDKDF (reference sequence). Generated by immunoSEQ multiplex PCR, the TCRdb table keeps only in-frame clones and is missing some. The sample has 190,000 or so clones, more than 70% seen once; the top ten hold roughly 27%. With respect to this clone: Its target is not known.

Specimen: peripheral blood, collected 28 days after the second AZD1222 dose. This chain joins TRBV15 and TRBJ2-6; 8 nucleotides align to TRBD1. This sequence originates from an adult who received the AZD1222 COVID-19 vaccine. Here the CDR3 reads CATSGRGPGANVLTF. CDR3 DNA sequence: TGTGCCACAAGCGGCAGGGGGCCTGGGGCCAACGTCCTGACTTTC.